The T cell receptor beta chain under discussion was sequenced for a study of blood T cell repertoires in COVID-19. Across the whole study: Samples of COVID-19 (acute and convalescent) were obtained from the United States, Italy and Spain. T cells, B-cell-depleted T cells, or PBMCs provided the cDNA or gDNA that served as material.

The table lists this clone with a count of one. Original data processing: Amplified reference gene primers provided the basis for estimating nucleated cell counts. TCRdb's copy holds only in-frame clones and misses some; the assay was immunoSEQ multiplex PCR. V and J calls and clone size are copied from that table; D and trimming were computed from the DNA. The sample holds about 270,000 clones, 86% seen once. Sample: peripheral blood. The receptor was isolated from a man aged 40-49 years with active or convalescent COVID-19.

The CDR3 region is CASSSHRGLTYEQYF. The CDR3 coding sequence is TGTGCCAGCAGCTCCCACAGGGGGTTAACCTACGAGCAGTACTTC. J is TRBJ2-7 and V is TRBV5-4; TRBD1 matches 8 bases. CDR1 is SGHNT, CDR2 YYREEE, per germline (reference sequence). Germline trimming cut 3 bases from V and 2 bases from J; bases unmatched to any gene: 7. This CDR3 has 15 residues. The whole variable domain, remainder taken from reference TRBV5-4 and TRBJ2-7, is ETGVTQSPTHLIKTRGQQVTLRCSSQSGHNTVSWYQQALGQGPQFIFQYYREEENGRGNFPPRFSGLQFPNYSSELNVNALELDDSALYLCASSSHRGLTYEQYFGPGTRLTVT.